The 13 T cell receptor beta chains in this list originate from one sample, sequenced in a study of shared clonotypes between healthy human individuals. Data came from immunoSEQ multiplex PCR; TCRdb stores just in-frame clones and leaves some out. The sample includes 560,000 or so clones, 96% of them seen just once. Only CD45RO-negative cells positively selected for CCR7 counted as naive CD8 cells, so terminally differentiated effector memory CD45RA+ cells were excluded. Sample: naive CD8+ T cells sorted from blood. These receptors came from a woman in her 30s in good health.

The chain recombines TRBV18 with TRBJ2-1; the match to TRBD1 covers 9 bases. The CDR3 consists of 15 residues. Per germline, CDR1 KGHSH and CDR2 LQKENI. V lost 3 bases, J lost 7 bases, and 7 bases stayed unmatched. The CDR3 region has the DNA TGTGCCAGCTCACCCGATTGGGACAGGGAAAATGAGCAGTTCTTC. Translating gives CASSPDWDRENEQFF.

The rearrangement joins TRBV28 to TRBJ2-7; TRBD1 might be the D (5 bases). The CDR3 spans 12 residues. The germline V gene has CDR1 MDHEN and CDR2 SYDVKM. The ends were cut back, 7 bases at V and 5 bases at J, with 12 bases in the middle. The CDR3 is CASNYDSDEQYF. The CDR3 DNA reads as TGTGCCAGCAATTATGACAGCGACGAGCAGTACTTC.

The chain combines TRBV27 with TRBJ2-7; possibly TRBD1 or TRBD2 for D (5 bases each). Looked up from germline, CDR1 is MNHEY and CDR2 is SMNVEV (reference sequence). Trimming removed 7 bases from V and 5 bases from J, with 12 bases in between. The CDR3 contains 12 residues. The CDR3 is CASTGRDDEQYF. CDR3 coding DNA: TGTGCCAGCACGGGACGAGACGACGAGCAGTACTTC.

The chain uses TRBV28 and TRBJ2-7; 8 nucleotides match TRBD1. CDR3 size: 14 residues. Trimming cost V 5 bases and J 4 bases; bases outside gene matches: 7. Germline assignment: CDR1 MDHEN and CDR2 SYDVKM. CDR3 loop: CASSPGQGEYEQYF. DNA for the CDR3: TGTGCCAGCAGTCCCGGACAGGGAGAGTACGAGCAGTACTTC.

CDR3 coding DNA: TGCGCCAGCAGCCAAGGCAGGGGGGCGCGAAATGAGCAGTTCTTC. It yields the protein CASSQGRGARNEQFF. This rearrangement joins TRBV4-1 to TRBJ2-1; TRBD1 is a possible D gene (7 bases). Germline V CDR1 and CDR2: MGHRA, YSYEKL. With 1 base removed from V and 7 bases from J, the gap between germline ends came to 14 bases. The CDR3 totals 15 residues.

The chain links TRBV7-2 to TRBJ2-2; D not certain. V was trimmed by 4 bases and J by 7 bases, leaving 13 bases between them. Germline CDR1 reads SGHTA; CDR2 reads FQGNSA. This CDR3 region has 14 residues. CDR3 in DNA: TGTGCCAGCAGCTCCCTCTTGTATAGCGGGGAGCTGTTTTTT. Translated: CASSSLLYSGELFF.

The chain employs TRBV7-9 and TRBJ2-5; TRBD1 agrees at 7 bases. The better agreement between TRBJ2-7 and the DNA end casts doubt on the J call. The CDR3 length is 13 residues. CDR1 and CDR2 (germline): SEHNR, FQNEAQ (reference sequence). The CDR3 protein is CASSSTGYYEQYF. The CDR3, as DNA: TGTGCCAGCAGCTCGACAGGGTATTACGAGCAGTACTTC.

V gene TRBV19 combines with J gene TRBJ2-7; D possibly corresponds to TRBD1 (6 bases). V was clipped by 5 bases and J by 3 bases, with 17 bases between them. The CDR3 is 15 residues long. Germline-derived CDR1 and CDR2 are LNHDA and SQIVND (reference sequence). CDR3 protein: CASSVTQGPHYEQYF. The CDR3 DNA is TGTGCCAGTAGTGTTACACAGGGTCCCCACTACGAGCAGTACTTC.

This chain links TRBV6-5 with TRBJ2-1, with 12 bases lining up with TRBD2. The CDR3 length is 16 residues. V trimming: 0 bases; J trimming: 6 bases; junction bases outside the gene matches: 3. Germline-derived CDR1 and CDR2 are MNHEY and SVGAGI. The CDR3 is CASSYSGTSGSNEQFF. The CDR3 DNA is TGTGCCAGCAGTTACTCAGGGACTAGCGGGTCCAATGAGCAGTTCTTC.

The chain carries TRBV15 and TRBJ2-7; D is possibly TRBD1 or TRBD2 (6 bases each). The germline gives CDR1 LNHNV, CDR2 YYDKDF (reference sequence). The CDR3 has 16 amino acids. Trimming pared 5 bases from V and 0 bases from J, leaving 17 bases between. CDR3: CATSRGTTGHSYEQYF. CDR3 bases: TGTGCCACCAGCCGCGGGACAACGGGGCACTCCTACGAGCAGTACTTC.

The gene calls are TRBV6-5 and TRBJ2-1; D is ambiguous. The CDR3 contains 15 residues. Germline V gene lookup returns CDR1 MNHEY and CDR2 SVGAGI. Trimming took off 5 bases at V and 5 bases at J, with 16 bases between the two ends. The CDR3, as DNA: TGTGCCAGCAGTATTTCCTCCTTCCCCCACAATGAGCAGTTCTTC. Residues: CASSISSFPHNEQFF.

The chain employs TRBV28 and TRBJ1-5, with D tentatively TRBD1 (6 bases). Germline CDR1 MDHEN, CDR2 SYDVKM. V dropped 5 bases and J dropped 6 bases, with 17 bases sitting between them. The CDR3 runs to 15 residues. CDR3 amino acids: CASSILRGGVQPQHF. CDR3 bases: TGTGCCAGCAGTATCCTTAGGGGGGGGGTTCAGCCCCAGCATTTT.

This clone has a single count. V is TRBV27 and J is TRBJ2-7, with 7 bases lining up with TRBD1. V shed 6 bases and J 3 bases; nucleotides not matched to a gene: 8. The CDR3 covers 14 residues. Per the germline V gene, CDR1 is MNHEY and CDR2 is SMNVEV (reference sequence). The CDR3, as DNA: TGTGCCAGCAGCTTGACAGGGAGTATCTACGAGCAGTACTTC. Translating it yields CASSLTGSIYEQYF.